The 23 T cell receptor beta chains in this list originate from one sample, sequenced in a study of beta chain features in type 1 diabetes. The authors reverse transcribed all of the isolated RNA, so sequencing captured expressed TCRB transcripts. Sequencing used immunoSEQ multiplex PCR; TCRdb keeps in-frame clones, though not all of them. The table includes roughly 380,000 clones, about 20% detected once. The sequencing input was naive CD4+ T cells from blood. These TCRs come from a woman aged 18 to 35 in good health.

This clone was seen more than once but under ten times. The CDR3, as DNA: TGTGCCATCAGTGGACAGGGGAGTCAGCCCCAGCATTTT. Amino acids: CAISGQGSQPQHF. The chain carries TRBV10-3 and TRBJ1-5, with 8 bases aligning to TRBD1. Germline assignment: CDR1 ENHRY and CDR2 SYGVKD. The CDR3 covers 13 residues. The ends lost 4 bases at V and 6 bases at J; junction bases unmatched: 2.

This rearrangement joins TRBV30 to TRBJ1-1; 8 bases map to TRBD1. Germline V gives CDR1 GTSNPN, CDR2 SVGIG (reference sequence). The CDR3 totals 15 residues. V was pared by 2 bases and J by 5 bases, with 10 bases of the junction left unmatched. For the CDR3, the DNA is TGTGCCTGGAGTACCGGAGGACAGGGAAAAACTGAAGCTTTCTTT. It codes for CAWSTGGQGKTEAFF.

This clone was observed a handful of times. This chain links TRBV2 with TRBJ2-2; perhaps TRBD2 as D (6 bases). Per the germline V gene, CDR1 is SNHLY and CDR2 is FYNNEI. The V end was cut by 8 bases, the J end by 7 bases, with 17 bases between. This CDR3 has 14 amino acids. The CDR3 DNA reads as TGTGCCAGCCGATCCGGGCCCGGGAGCGGGGAGCTGTTTTTT. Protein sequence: CASRSGPGSGELFF.

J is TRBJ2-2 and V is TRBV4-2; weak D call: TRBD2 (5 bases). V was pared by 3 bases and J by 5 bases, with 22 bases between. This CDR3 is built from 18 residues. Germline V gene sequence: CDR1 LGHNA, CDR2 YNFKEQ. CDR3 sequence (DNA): TGTGCCAGCAGCCAGGGTTGGAATCTGGCGGGCCTAACCGGGGAGCTGTTTTTT. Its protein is CASSQGWNLAGLTGELFF.

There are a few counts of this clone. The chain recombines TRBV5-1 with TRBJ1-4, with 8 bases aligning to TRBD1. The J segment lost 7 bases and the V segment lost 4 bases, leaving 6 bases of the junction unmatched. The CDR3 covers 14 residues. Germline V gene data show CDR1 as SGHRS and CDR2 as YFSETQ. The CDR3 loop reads CASSPGQETEKLFF. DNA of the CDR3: TGCGCCAGCAGCCCGGGACAGGAAACTGAAAAACTGTTTTTT.

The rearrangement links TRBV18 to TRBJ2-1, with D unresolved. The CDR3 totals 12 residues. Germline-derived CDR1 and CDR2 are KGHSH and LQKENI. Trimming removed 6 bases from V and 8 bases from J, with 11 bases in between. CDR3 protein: CASSPTGDEQFF. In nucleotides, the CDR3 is TGTGCCAGCTCCCCAACGGGTGATGAGCAGTTCTTC.

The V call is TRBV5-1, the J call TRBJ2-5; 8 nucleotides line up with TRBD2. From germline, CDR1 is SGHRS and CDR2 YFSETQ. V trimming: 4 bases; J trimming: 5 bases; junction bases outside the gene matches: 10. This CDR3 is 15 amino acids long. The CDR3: CASSIGTRRTETQYF. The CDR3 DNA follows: TGCGCCAGCAGCATCGGGACTAGACGTACGGAGACCCAGTACTTC.

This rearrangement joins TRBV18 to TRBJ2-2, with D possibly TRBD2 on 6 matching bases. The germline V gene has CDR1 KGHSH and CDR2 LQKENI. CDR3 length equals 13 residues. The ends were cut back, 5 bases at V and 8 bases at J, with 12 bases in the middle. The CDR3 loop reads CASSSRDFGELFF. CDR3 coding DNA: TGTGCCAGCTCATCTCGGGACTTTGGGGAGCTGTTTTTT.

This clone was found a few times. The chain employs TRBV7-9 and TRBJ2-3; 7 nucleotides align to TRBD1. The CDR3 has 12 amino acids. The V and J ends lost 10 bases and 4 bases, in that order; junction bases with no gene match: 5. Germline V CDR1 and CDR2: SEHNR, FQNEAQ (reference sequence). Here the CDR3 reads CATGTEADTQYF. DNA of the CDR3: TGTGCCACCGGGACAGAAGCAGATACGCAGTATTTT.

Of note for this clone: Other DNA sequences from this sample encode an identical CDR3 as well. The CDR3 here is CASSFGRGETQYF. DNA of the CDR3: TGTGCCAGCAGTTTTGGCCGCGGAGAGACCCAGTACTTC. The rearrangement links TRBV27 to TRBJ2-5; D gene unclear. CDR1 MNHEY and CDR2 SMNVEV come from the germline V gene (reference sequence). V was trimmed by 3 bases and J by 4 bases, leaving 9 bases between them. The CDR3 totals 13 residues.

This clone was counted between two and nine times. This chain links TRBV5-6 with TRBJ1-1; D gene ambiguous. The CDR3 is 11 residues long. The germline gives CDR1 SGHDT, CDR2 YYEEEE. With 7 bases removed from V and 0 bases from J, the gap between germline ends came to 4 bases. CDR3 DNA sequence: TGTGCCAGCCACATGAACACTGAAGCTTTCTTT. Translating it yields CASHMNTEAFF.

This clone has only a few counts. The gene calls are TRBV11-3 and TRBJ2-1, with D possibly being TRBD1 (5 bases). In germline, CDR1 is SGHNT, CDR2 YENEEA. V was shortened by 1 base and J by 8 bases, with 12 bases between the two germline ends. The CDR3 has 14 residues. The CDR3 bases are TGTGCCAGCAGCTTAGGTTCAGGGCCCGATGAGCAGTTCTTC. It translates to CASSLGSGPDEQFF.

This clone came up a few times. The CDR3 region is CASSRSGTIAGELFF. CDR3 sequence (DNA): TGTGCCAGCAGCCGATCCGGGACAATAGCCGGGGAGCTGTTTTTT. The rearrangement links TRBV5-4 to TRBJ2-2; D perhaps matches TRBD1 (6 bases). CDR1 SGHNT and CDR2 YYREEE come from the germline V gene (reference sequence). Trimming removed 4 bases from V and 6 bases from J, with 16 bases in between. The CDR3 is 15 amino acids.

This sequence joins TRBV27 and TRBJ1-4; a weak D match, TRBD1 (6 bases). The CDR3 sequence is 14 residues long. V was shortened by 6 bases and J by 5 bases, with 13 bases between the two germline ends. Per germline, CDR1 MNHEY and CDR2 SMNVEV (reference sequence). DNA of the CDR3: TGTGCCAGCAGGAAGACAGGCGGAAATGAAAAACTGTTTTTT. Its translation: CASRKTGGNEKLFF.

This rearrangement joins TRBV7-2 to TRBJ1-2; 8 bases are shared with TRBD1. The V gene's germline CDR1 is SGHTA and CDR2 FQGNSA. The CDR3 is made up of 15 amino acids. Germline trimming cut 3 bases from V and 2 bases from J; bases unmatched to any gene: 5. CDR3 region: CASSLHRDRNYGYTF. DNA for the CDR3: TGTGCCAGCAGCTTGCACCGGGACAGGAACTATGGCTACACCTTC.

CDR3 coding DNA: TGTGCCAGCAGCTTGTACTACGAGCAGTACTTC. This codes for CASSLYYEQYF. This chain joins TRBV11-2 and TRBJ2-7; no clear D. The CDR3 runs to 11 residues. Germline loops: CDR1 SGHAT, CDR2 FQNNGV. V lost 3 bases, J lost 3 bases, and 3 bases lay in between. The variable domain in full, with the rest retrieved from reference TRBV11-2 and TRBJ2-7, is EAGVAQSPRYKIIEKRQSVAFWCNPISGHATLYWYQQILGQGPKLLIQFQNNGVVDDSQLPKDRFSAERLKGVDSTLKIQPAKLEDSAVYLCASSLYYEQYFGPGTRLTVT.

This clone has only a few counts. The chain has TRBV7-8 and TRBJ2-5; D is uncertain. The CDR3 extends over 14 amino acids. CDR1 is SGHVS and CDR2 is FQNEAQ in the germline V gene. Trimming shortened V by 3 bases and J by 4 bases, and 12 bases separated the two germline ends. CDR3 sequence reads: CASSLIVTAETQYF. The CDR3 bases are TGTGCCAGCAGCTTGATAGTAACAGCAGAGACCCAGTACTTC.

The CDR3 DNA reads TGTGCCAGCACCTCCCTGGCGGGAGCTGCCAATGAGCAGTTCTTC. Translating gives CASTSLAGAANEQFF. The rearrangement uses TRBV6-1 and TRBJ2-1; 7 bases map to TRBD2. V trimming: 7 bases; J trimming: 6 bases; junction bases outside the gene matches: 12. Germline values: CDR1 MNHNS, CDR2 SASEGT. The CDR3 is made up of 15 amino acids.

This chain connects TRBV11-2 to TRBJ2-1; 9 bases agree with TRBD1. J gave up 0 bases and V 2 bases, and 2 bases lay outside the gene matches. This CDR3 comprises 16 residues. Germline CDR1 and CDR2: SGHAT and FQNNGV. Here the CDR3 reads CASSLTTGGSYNEQFF. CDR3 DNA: TGTGCCAGCAGCTTAACGACAGGGGGCTCCTACAATGAGCAGTTCTTC.

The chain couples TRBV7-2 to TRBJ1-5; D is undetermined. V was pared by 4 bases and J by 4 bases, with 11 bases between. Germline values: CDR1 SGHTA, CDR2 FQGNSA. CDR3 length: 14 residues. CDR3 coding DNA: TGTGCCAGCAGCTATCCGGGAGGTAATCAGCCCCAGCATTTT. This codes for CASSYPGGNQPQHF.

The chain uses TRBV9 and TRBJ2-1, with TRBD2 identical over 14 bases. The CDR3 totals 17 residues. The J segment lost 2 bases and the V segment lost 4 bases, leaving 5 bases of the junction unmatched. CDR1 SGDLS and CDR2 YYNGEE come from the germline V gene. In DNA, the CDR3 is TGTGCCAGCAGCACGGGACTAGCGGGAGTACCCTACAATGAGCAGTTCTTC. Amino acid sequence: CASSTGLAGVPYNEQFF.

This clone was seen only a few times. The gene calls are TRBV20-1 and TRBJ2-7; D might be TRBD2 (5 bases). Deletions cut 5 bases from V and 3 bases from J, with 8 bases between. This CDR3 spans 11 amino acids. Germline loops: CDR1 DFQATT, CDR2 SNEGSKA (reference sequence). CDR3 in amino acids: CSADTSYEQYF. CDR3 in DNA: TGCAGTGCTGATACTAGCTACGAGCAGTACTTC.

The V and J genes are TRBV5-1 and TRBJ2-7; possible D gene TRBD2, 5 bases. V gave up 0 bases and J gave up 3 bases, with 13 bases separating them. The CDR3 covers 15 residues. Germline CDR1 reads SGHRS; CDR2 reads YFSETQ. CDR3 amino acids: CASSLGGSDHYEQYF. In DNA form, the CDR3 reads TGCGCCAGCAGCTTGGGTGGGAGCGATCACTACGAGCAGTACTTC.